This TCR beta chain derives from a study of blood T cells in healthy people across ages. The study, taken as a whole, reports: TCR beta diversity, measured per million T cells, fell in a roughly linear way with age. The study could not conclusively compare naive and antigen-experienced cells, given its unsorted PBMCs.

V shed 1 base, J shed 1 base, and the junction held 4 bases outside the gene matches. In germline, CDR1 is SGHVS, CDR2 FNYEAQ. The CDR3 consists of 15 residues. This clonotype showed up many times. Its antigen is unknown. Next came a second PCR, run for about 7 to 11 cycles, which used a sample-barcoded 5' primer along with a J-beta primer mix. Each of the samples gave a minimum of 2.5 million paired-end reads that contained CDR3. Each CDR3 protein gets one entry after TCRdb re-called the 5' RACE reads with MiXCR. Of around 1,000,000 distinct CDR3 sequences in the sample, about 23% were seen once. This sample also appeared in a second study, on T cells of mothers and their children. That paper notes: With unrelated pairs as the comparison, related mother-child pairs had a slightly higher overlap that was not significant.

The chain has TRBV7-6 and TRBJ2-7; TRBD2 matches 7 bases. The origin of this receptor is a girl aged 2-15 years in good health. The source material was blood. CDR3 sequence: CASSLGGGGSYEQYF. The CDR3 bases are TGTGCCAGCAGCTTAGGGGGCGGGGGTTCCTACGAGCAGTACTTC.